One sample yielded the 22 T cell receptor beta chains listed below, sequenced in a study of cytomegalovirus exposure and HLA in healthy donors. A multiplex PCR was run with 60 Vbeta primers and 13 Jbeta primers. The repertoire was sequenced with immunoSEQ multiplex PCR; TCRdb's copy has only in-frame clones and lacks some. The data hold around 150,000 clones, with just under 80% observed a single time. Sequencing was done on a sample of PBMCs. These TCRs come from a man aged 18 to 29 in good health and CMV-seropositive.

This chain joins TRBV11-2 and TRBJ2-3, with 11 positions matching TRBD2. This CDR3 has 15 amino acids. Germline CDR1 reads SGHAT; CDR2 reads FQNNGV. The junction had 6 bases not matched to a gene; V was cut back by 5 bases and J by 5 bases. The CDR3 is CASSHTSGSGDTQYF. In DNA, the CDR3 is TGTGCCAGCAGCCACACTAGCGGGAGTGGAGATACGCAGTATTTT.

Only a few counts were recorded for this clone. The V call is TRBV9, the J call TRBJ2-5, with 8 bases matching TRBD1. The CDR3 totals 16 residues. V shed 0 bases and J 2 bases; nucleotides not matched to a gene: 6. Looked up from germline, CDR1 is SGDLS and CDR2 is YYNGEE. DNA of the CDR3: TGTGCCAGCAGCGTAGGAGGACAGGGAAAGCAAGAGACCCAGTACTTC. Translating gives CASSVGGQGKQETQYF.

V gene TRBV5-1 combines with J gene TRBJ2-1; D is possibly TRBD2 (6 bases). Germline loops: CDR1 SGHRS, CDR2 YFSETQ. V was trimmed by 2 bases and J by 6 bases, leaving 12 bases between them. CDR3 length: 14 residues. CDR3 protein: CASSFPGTRNEQFF. The CDR3, as DNA: TGCGCCAGCAGCTTCCCTGGGACTCGCAATGAGCAGTTCTTC.

This rearrangement joins TRBV27 to TRBJ2-4; a possible D gene is TRBD1 (7 bases). Trimming removed 4 bases at V and 3 bases at J, with 13 bases between. Germline-derived CDR1 and CDR2 are MNHEY and SMNVEV (reference sequence). The CDR3 extends over 15 amino acids. DNA of the CDR3: TGTGCCAGCAGTTCCCCTCAGGGGGGCAAAAACATTCAGTACTTC. Translated, it gives CASSSPQGGKNIQYF.

The J gene is TRBJ1-3, the V gene TRBV9; D unresolved. Trimming stripped 1 base from V and 4 bases from J, with 9 bases between. CDR3 length: 14 amino acids. Per the germline V gene, CDR1 is SGDLS and CDR2 is YYNGEE. This CDR3 reads CASSVNRLGNTIYF. CDR3 in DNA: TGTGCCAGCAGCGTAAACCGGTTAGGAAACACCATATATTTT.

Here the CDR3 DNA reads TGTGCCAGCAGCCCCCGGGAGAGCGGGGAGCTGTTTTTT. Translated, it gives CASSPRESGELFF. The rearrangement uses TRBV7-8 and TRBJ2-2; possibly TRBD2 for D (6 bases). This CDR3 contains 13 residues. Germline V gives CDR1 SGHVS, CDR2 FQNEAQ. V lost 5 bases and J 7 bases, leaving 11 bases between the germline ends.

The chain has TRBV9 and TRBJ2-5; 11 nucleotides match TRBD2. The DNA end lines up better with TRBJ2-7; the J call may be wrong. The germline V gene encodes CDR1 SGDLS and CDR2 YYNGEE. This CDR3 contains 15 residues. The CDR3 sequence: CASSLGTSGTYEQYF. CDR3 nucleotides: TGTGCCAGCAGCCTAGGGACTAGCGGAACCTACGAGCAGTACTTC.

This clone was seen just once. This chain connects TRBV6-6 to TRBJ1-1, with D perhaps TRBD1 (5 bases). The germline V gene has CDR1 MNHNY and CDR2 SVGAGI (reference sequence). This CDR3 contains 15 residues. Between the trimmed V and J ends, which lost 7 bases and 4 bases, there was a span of 19 bases. The CDR3 DNA follows: TGTGCCAGCACTCAAAGGAGCCAGGGCGGCACTGAAGCTTTCTTT. It is translated as CASTQRSQGGTEAFF.

The chain uses TRBV11-2 and TRBJ2-4; 7 positions agree with TRBD1. The CDR3 extends over 14 amino acids. Trimming took 1 base from V and 6 from J; bases not matched to a gene: 3. CDR1 is SGHAT and CDR2 is FQNNGV in the germline V gene. The CDR3 sequence is CASSLVTGTNIQYF. The CDR3 region has the DNA TGTGCCAGCAGCTTAGTGACAGGGACAAACATTCAGTACTTC.

The gene calls are TRBV7-9 and TRBJ2-7, with unresolved D. Deletions cut 5 bases from V and 1 base from J, with 3 bases between. This CDR3 comprises 11 residues. Germline assignment: CDR1 SEHNR and CDR2 FQNEAQ (reference sequence). CDR3 nucleotide sequence: TGTGCCAGCAGCCGTTCCTACGAGCAGTACTTC. It specifies CASSRSYEQYF. Full variable domain (missing parts from reference TRBV7-9 and TRBJ2-7): DTGVSQNPRHKITKRGQNVTFRCDPISEHNRLYWYRQTLGQGPEFLTYFQNEAQLEKSRLLSDRFSAERPKGSFSTLEIQRTEQGDSAMYLCASSRSYEQYFGPGTRLTVT.

The J gene is TRBJ2-2, the V gene TRBV5-6; 8 nucleotides agree with TRBD2. Germline CDR1 SGHDT, CDR2 YYEEEE. Trimming at V came to 0 bases and at J to 7 bases, leaving 8 bases not matched to a gene. The CDR3 is 16 residues long. CDR3 DNA sequence: TGTGCCAGCAGCTTGGTGCGGGGGGCGAATGGCGGGGAGCTGTTTTTT. Translated: CASSLVRGANGGELFF.

The chain carries TRBV4-2 and TRBJ2-7; 10 bases are a match to TRBD2. Germline lookup yields CDR1 LGHNA and CDR2 YNFKEQ. V lost 0 bases to trimming and J lost 2 bases; unmatched junction nucleotides: 7. This CDR3 comprises 17 residues. CDR3 protein: CASSQEAAAGGPYEQYF. CDR3 nucleotide sequence: TGTGCCAGCAGCCAAGAGGCAGCAGCGGGAGGGCCCTACGAGCAGTACTTC.

The chain links TRBV28 to TRBJ2-2; tentatively, D is TRBD1 (6 bases). This CDR3 has 16 residues. V gave up 0 bases and J gave up 1 base, with 9 bases separating them. Germline CDR1 MDHEN, CDR2 SYDVKM. In nucleotides, the CDR3 is TGTGCCAGCAGTTTATGGGACAGAAAGAACACCGGGGAGCTGTTTTTT. Its translation is CASSLWDRKNTGELFF.

This clone was observed a single time. The chain recombines TRBV10-1 with TRBJ2-3; TRBD2 might be the D (6 bases). The CDR3 is made up of 14 amino acids. From germline, CDR1 is WNHNN and CDR2 SYGVQD (reference sequence). V was trimmed by 4 bases and J by 1 base, leaving 9 bases between them. In DNA, the CDR3 is TGCGCCAGCAGTGGGGACTTCCGCACAGATACGCAGTATTTT. This gives the protein CASSGDFRTDTQYF.

This chain uses TRBV7-9 with TRBJ2-7; 9 bases are shared with TRBD1. V gave up 6 bases and J gave up 5 bases; unmatched junction bases: 11. This CDR3 spans 15 amino acids. The germline CDR1 and CDR2 sequences are SEHNR and FQNEAQ (reference sequence). CDR3 residues: CASSSSGTGSHEQYF. Here the CDR3 DNA reads TGTGCCAGCAGTTCTTCCGGGACAGGGTCCCACGAGCAGTACTTC. The complete variable domain, with remaining parts taken from reference TRBV7-9 and TRBJ2-7, reads DTGVSQNPRHKITKRGQNVTFRCDPISEHNRLYWYRQTLGQGPEFLTYFQNEAQLEKSRLLSDRFSAERPKGSFSTLEIQRTEQGDSAMYLCASSSSGTGSHEQYFGPGTRLTVT.

This clone appeared a single time. This chain connects TRBV6-5 to TRBJ1-5; D is perhaps TRBD1 (6 bases). The germline V and J ends were trimmed by 7 bases and 6 bases, with 16 bases remaining between them. Germline V gives CDR1 MNHEY, CDR2 SVGAGI. CDR3 length equals 14 residues. The CDR3 region is CASISQGQSQPQHF. The DNA for the CDR3 is TGTGCCAGCATTTCACAGGGCCAGAGTCAGCCCCAGCATTTT.

V is TRBV7-2 and J is TRBJ1-1; TRBD1 aligns across 9 bases. With 4 bases clipped from V and 9 bases from J, the junction kept 3 bases outside the gene matches. The CDR3 covers 12 residues. CDR1 is SGHTA and CDR2 is FQGNSA in the germline V gene. The CDR3 here is CASSSTGGQAFF. CDR3 DNA: TGTGCCAGCAGCTCAACAGGGGGCCAAGCTTTCTTT.

This chain joins TRBV5-1 and TRBJ2-7; 8 bases fit TRBD1. With 5 bases clipped from V and 3 bases from J, the junction kept 10 bases outside the gene matches. Germline CDR1 reads SGHRS; CDR2 reads YFSETQ. The CDR3 covers 15 residues. As DNA, the CDR3 is TGCGCCAGCAGGGAACGACAGGGGACAGACTACGAGCAGTACTTC. As protein: CASRERQGTDYEQYF.

In nucleotides, the CDR3 is TGTGCCAGCTCCCAGGGGGGACAGGGGACCTACGAGCAGTACTTC. This translates into CASSQGGQGTYEQYF. The J gene is TRBJ2-7, the V gene TRBV18, with TRBD1 matching 10 bases. Losses at the gene ends were 6 bases for V and 2 bases for J; bases not matched to a gene: 7. Germline V gene lookup returns CDR1 KGHSH and CDR2 LQKENI. The CDR3 totals 15 residues.

The rearrangement joins TRBV29-1 to TRBJ2-3; D not resolved. The germline V and J ends were trimmed by 6 bases and 1 base, with 8 bases remaining between them. Germline V lookup: CDR1 SQVTM, CDR2 ANQGSEA. The CDR3 is made up of 12 amino acids. The CDR3 DNA follows: TGCAGCGTGTTACGAGGCACAGATACGCAGTATTTT. Encoded protein: CSVLRGTDTQYF.

The chain joins TRBV5-1 to TRBJ2-5; D uncertain. V was pared by 0 bases and J by 1 base, with 10 bases between. CDR3 length: 15 amino acids. Per germline, CDR1 SGHRS and CDR2 YFSETQ. DNA for the CDR3: TGCGCCAGCAGCTTGGCAGTGTCAGTCCAAGAGACCCAGTACTTC. Translating it yields CASSLAVSVQETQYF. Filled out from reference TRBV5-1 and TRBJ2-5, the complete variable domain reads KAGVTQTPRYLIKTRGQQVTLSCSPISGHRSVSWYQQTPGQGLQFLFEYFSETQRNKGNFPGRFSGRQFSNSRSEMNVSTLELGDSALYLCASSLAVSVQETQYFGPGTRLLVL.

The genes are TRBV2 and TRBJ1-4; 8 bases are shared with TRBD1. This CDR3 is 15 amino acids long. V gave up 7 bases and J gave up 3 bases; unmatched junction bases: 7. The germline V gene has CDR1 SNHLY and CDR2 FYNNEI. DNA of the CDR3: TGTGCCAGCATCCGGACAGGGCTGGCTAATGAAAAACTGTTTTTT. It is translated as CASIRTGLANEKLFF.